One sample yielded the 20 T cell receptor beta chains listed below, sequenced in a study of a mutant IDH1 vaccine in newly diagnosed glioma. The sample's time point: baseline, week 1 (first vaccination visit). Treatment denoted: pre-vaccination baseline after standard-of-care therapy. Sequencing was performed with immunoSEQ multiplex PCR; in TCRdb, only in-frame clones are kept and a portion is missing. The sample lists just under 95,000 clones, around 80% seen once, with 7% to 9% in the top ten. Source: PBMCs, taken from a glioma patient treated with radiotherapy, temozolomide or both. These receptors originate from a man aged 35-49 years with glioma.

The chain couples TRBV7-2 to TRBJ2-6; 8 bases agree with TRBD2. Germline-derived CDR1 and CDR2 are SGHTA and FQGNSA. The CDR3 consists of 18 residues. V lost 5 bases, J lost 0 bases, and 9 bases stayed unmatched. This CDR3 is CASSEIAGRFSGANVLTF. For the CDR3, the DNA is TGTGCCAGCAGCGAAATAGCGGGAAGGTTCTCTGGGGCCAACGTCCTGACTTTC.

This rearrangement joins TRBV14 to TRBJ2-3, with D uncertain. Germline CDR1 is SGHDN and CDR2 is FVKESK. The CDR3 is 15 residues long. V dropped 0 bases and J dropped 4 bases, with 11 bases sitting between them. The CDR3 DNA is TGTGCCAGCAGCCAAGATTTTTTTCAGCCAGATACGCAGTATTTT. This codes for CASSQDFFQPDTQYF.

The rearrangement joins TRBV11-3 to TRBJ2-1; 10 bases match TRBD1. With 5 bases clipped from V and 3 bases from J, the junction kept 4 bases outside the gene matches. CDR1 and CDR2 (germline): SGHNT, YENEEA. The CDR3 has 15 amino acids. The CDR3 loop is CASSTGTGDYNEQFF. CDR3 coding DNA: TGTGCCAGCAGCACCGGGACAGGGGACTACAATGAGCAGTTCTTC.

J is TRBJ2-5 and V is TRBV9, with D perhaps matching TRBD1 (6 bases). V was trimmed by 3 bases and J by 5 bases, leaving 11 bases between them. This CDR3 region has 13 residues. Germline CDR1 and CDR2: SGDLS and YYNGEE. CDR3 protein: CASSAQGSETQYF. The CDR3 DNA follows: TGTGCCAGCAGCGCACAGGGAAGCGAGACCCAGTACTTC.

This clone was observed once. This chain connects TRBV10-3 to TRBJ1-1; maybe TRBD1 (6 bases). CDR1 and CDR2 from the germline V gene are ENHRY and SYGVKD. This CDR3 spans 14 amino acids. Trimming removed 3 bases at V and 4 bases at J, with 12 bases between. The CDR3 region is CAISESGDRTEAFF. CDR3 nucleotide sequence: TGTGCCATCAGTGAATCAGGGGATCGCACTGAAGCTTTCTTT.

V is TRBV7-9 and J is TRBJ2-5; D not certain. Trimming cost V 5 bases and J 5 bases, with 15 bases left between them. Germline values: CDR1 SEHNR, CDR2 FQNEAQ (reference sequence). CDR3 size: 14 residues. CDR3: CASSPALPGETQYF. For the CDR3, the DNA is TGTGCCAGCAGCCCAGCCCTACCCGGGGAGACCCAGTACTTC.

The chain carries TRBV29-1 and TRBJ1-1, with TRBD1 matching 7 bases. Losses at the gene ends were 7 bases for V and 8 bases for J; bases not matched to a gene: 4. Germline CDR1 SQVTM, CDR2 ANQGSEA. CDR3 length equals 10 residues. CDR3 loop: CSAGQVEAFF. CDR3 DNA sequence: TGCAGCGCCGGACAGGTAGAAGCTTTCTTT.

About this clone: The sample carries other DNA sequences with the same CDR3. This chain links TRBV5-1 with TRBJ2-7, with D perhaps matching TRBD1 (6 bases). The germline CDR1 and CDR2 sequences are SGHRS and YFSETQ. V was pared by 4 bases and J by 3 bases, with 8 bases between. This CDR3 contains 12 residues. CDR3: CASSPGVYEQYF. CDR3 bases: TGCGCCAGCAGCCCAGGGGTCTACGAGCAGTACTTC.

The CDR3 bases are TGTGCCAGCAGCTCAAAGCCCCGGGGAGTCTCCTACGAGCAGTACTTC. Residues: CASSSKPRGVSYEQYF. The chain carries TRBV11-2 and TRBJ2-7, with D possibly TRBD2 on 5 matching bases. The V and J ends lost 4 bases and 0 bases respectively, with 16 bases between them. The germline V gene has CDR1 SGHAT and CDR2 FQNNGV. This CDR3 has 16 residues. The variable domain in full, with the rest retrieved from reference TRBV11-2 and TRBJ2-7, is EAGVAQSPRYKIIEKRQSVAFWCNPISGHATLYWYQQILGQGPKLLIQFQNNGVVDDSQLPKDRFSAERLKGVDSTLKIQPAKLEDSAVYLCASSSKPRGVSYEQYFGPGTRLTVT.

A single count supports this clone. The CDR3 sequence is CASRGQIQETQYF. The CDR3, as DNA: TGTGCCAGCAGGGGACAGATACAAGAGACCCAGTACTTC. The chain combines TRBV28 with TRBJ2-5; 7 positions match TRBD1. The J segment lost 2 bases and the V segment lost 6 bases, leaving 3 bases of the junction unmatched. Germline V gene data show CDR1 as MDHEN and CDR2 as SYDVKM. The CDR3 is 13 residues long.

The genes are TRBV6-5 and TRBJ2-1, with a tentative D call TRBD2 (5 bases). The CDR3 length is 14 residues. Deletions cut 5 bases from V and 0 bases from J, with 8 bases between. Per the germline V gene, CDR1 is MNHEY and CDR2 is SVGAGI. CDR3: CASSATTSYNEQFF. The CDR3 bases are TGTGCCAGCAGTGCGACTACCTCCTACAATGAGCAGTTCTTC.

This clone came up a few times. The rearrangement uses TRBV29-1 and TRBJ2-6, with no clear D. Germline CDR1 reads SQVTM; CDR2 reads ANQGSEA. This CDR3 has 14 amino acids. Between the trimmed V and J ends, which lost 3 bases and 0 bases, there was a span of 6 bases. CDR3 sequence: CSVEPSSGANVLTF. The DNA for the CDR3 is TGCAGCGTTGAGCCCAGCTCTGGGGCCAACGTCCTGACTTTC. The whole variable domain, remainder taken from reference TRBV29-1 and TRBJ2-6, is SAVISQKPSRDICQRGTSLTIQCQVDSQVTMMFWYRQQPGQSLTLIATANQGSEATYESGFVIDKFPISRPNLTFSTLTVSNMSPEDSSIYLCSVEPSSGANVLTFGAGSRLTVL.

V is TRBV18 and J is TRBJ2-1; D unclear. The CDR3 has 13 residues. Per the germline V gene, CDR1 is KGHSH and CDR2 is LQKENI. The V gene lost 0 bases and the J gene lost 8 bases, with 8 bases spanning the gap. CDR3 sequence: CASSPPPAHEQFF. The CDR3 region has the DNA TGTGCCAGCTCACCACCTCCTGCCCATGAGCAGTTCTTC.

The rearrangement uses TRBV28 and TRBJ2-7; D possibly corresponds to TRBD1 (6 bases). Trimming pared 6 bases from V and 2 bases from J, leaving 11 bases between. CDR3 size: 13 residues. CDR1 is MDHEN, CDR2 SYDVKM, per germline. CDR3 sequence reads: CASRTGHAYEQYF. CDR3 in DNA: TGTGCCAGCAGAACGGGACACGCCTACGAGCAGTACTTC.

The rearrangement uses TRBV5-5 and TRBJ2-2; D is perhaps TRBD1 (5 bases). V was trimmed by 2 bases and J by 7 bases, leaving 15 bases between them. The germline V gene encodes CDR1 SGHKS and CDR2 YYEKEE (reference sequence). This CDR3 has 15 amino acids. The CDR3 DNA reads TGTGCCAGCAGCTTCCTCAGGGCCCGTGGCGGGGAGCTGTTTTTT. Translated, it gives CASSFLRARGGELFF.

This CDR3 reads CASSYGLDTQYF. As DNA, the CDR3 is TGTGCCAGCAGTTACGGGTTGGATACGCAGTATTTT. The V and J genes are TRBV6-6 and TRBJ2-3; D not resolved. In germline, CDR1 is MNHNY, CDR2 SVGAGI (reference sequence). V was clipped by 2 bases and J by 6 bases, with 6 bases between them. This CDR3 comprises 12 residues.

The CDR3 sequence is CAWTSTASGYGYTF. The DNA of the CDR3 is TGTGCCTGGACATCTACCGCTTCGGGCTATGGCTACACCTTC. This chain links TRBV30 with TRBJ1-2, with D unclear. The germline V and J ends were trimmed by 4 bases and 4 bases, with 16 bases remaining between them. Germline CDR1 and CDR2: GTSNPN and SVGIG (reference sequence). The CDR3 is made up of 14 amino acids. Filled out from reference TRBV30 and TRBJ1-2, the complete variable domain reads SQTIHQWPATLVQPVGSPLSLECTVEGTSNPNLYWYRQAAGRGLQLLFYSVGIGQISSEVPQNLSASRPQDRQFILSSKKLLLSDSGFYLCAWTSTASGYGYTFGSGTRLTVV.

In DNA, the CDR3 is TGCAGCGTTGCCTTGGGGGAGATTGGCTATGGCTACACCTTC. Its protein product is CSVALGEIGYGYTF. This chain links TRBV29-1 with TRBJ1-2, with a tentative D call TRBD1 (5 bases). The V end lost 4 bases, the J end lost 4 bases, and 16 bases lay between the germline ends. The CDR3 extends over 14 amino acids. Germline V gene data show CDR1 as SQVTM and CDR2 as ANQGSEA.

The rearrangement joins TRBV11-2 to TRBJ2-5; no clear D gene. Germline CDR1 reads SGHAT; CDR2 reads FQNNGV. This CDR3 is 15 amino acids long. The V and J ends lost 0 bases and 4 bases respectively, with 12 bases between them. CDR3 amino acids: CASSLDPIRTETQYF. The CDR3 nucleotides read TGTGCCAGCAGCTTAGACCCCATCAGAACAGAGACCCAGTACTTC.

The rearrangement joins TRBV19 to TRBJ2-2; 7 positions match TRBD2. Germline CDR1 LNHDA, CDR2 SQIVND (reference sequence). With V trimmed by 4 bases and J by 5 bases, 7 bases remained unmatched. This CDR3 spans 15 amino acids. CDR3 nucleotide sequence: TGTGCCAGTAGTAGGTTCGGGCGGGGGACCGGGGAGCTGTTTTTT. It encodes CASSRFGRGTGELFF.